The 24 T cell receptor beta chains presented below share a single source sample, sequenced in a study of monozygotic twins with inflammatory bowel disease. Following a re-call of the 5' RACE reads, TCRdb has one entry per CDR3 protein and lacks DNA. In all, the sample yields a few hundred thousand distinct CDR3 sequences. The sequencing input was blood. The receptors come from a human donor with ulcerative colitis or Crohn's disease, or a healthy co-twin of an affected twin (not recorded which).

The V call is TRBV27, the J call TRBJ1-5; without DNA, the TCRdb call of TRBD1 cannot be checked. Looked up from germline, CDR1 is MNHEY and CDR2 is SMNVEV (reference sequence). CDR3 length: 15 amino acids. The CDR3 loop reads CASRRNSGGPQPQHF.

V gene TRBV23-1 combines with J gene TRBJ2-5; TCRdb's D gene call, TRBD2, goes unchecked for lack of DNA. TRBV23-1 is reported as an ORF; its role is uncertain. The CDR3 contains 17 residues. The CDR3 spells CASRQKGTSGKVETQYF.

This chain connects TRBV4-2 to TRBJ2-4; there is no DNA to check the TCRdb D call of TRBD1. CDR3 length: 17 residues. Germline-derived CDR1 and CDR2 are LGHNA and YNFKEQ. CDR3: CASSRTGDGQAKNIQYF.

The chain recombines TRBV21-1 with TRBJ2-7; the TCRdb call, TRBD1, lacks DNA for checking. TRBV21-1 is termed a pseudogene. The CDR3 contains 13 residues. CDR3 protein: CAKGRGNNPEQYF.

V is TRBV14 and J is TRBJ2-3; TCRdb indicates TRBD1, and absent DNA this call remains unverified. CDR3 size: 14 residues. Germline V CDR1 and CDR2: SGHDN, FVKESK. This chain's CDR3 is CASSRTRTADTQYF.

V gene TRBV3-1 combines with J gene TRBJ2-7; the D call from TCRdb, TRBD1, cannot be confirmed without DNA. This CDR3 has 17 residues. The germline V gene has CDR1 LGHDT and CDR2 YNNKEL (reference sequence). CDR3 sequence: CASSQVSGGQPYYEQYF.

The chain has TRBV29-1 and TRBJ2-5; TCRdb's D gene call, TRBD1, goes unchecked for lack of DNA. CDR1 is SQVTM, CDR2 ANQGSEA, per germline. The CDR3 contains 13 residues. The CDR3 protein is CSVYGGAEETQYF. Complete variable domain (other parts from reference TRBV29-1 and TRBJ2-5): SAVISQKPSRDICQRGTSLTIQCQVDSQVTMMFWYRQQPGQSLTLIATANQGSEATYESGFVIDKFPISRPNLTFSTLTVSNMSPEDSSIYLCSVYGGAEETQYFGPGTRLLVL.

This sequence joins TRBV30 and TRBJ1-5. This CDR3 region has 13 residues. CDR1 and CDR2 from the germline V gene are GTSNPN and SVGIG (reference sequence). The chain's CDR3 is CAWSVGAMQPQHF.

The chain recombines TRBV10-3 with TRBJ1-6. The CDR3 has 15 residues. Germline CDR1 ENHRY, CDR2 SYGVKD. CDR3 residues: CAISYGTAVNSPLHF.

This chain uses TRBV7-6 with TRBJ2-5; TCRdb lists TRBD2, though no DNA is available to test this call. The CDR3 is 14 amino acids. CDR1 and CDR2 from the germline V gene are SGHVS and FNYEAQ. The CDR3 spells CASSLGSGGETQYF.

This sequence joins TRBV19 and TRBJ1-5; TCRdb proposes TRBD1, but this gene call is untestable without DNA. Germline V lookup: CDR1 LNHDA, CDR2 SQIVND (reference sequence). The CDR3 has 17 residues. The CDR3 here is CASTSRRGGISNQPQHF.

J is TRBJ2-3 and V is TRBV2; no DNA is available, so the TRBD1 call from TCRdb remains unchecked. This CDR3 comprises 15 residues. Germline loops: CDR1 SNHLY, CDR2 FYNNEI. CDR3 protein: CASSVPTAISDTQYF.

The chain employs TRBV2 and TRBJ2-3; TCRdb designates TRBD1, a call that cannot be tested without DNA. Germline CDR1 SNHLY, CDR2 FYNNEI. The CDR3 covers 14 residues. CDR3 sequence: CANEQGLPGDTQYF.

This rearrangement joins TRBV7-2 to TRBJ2-3; TCRdb's assignment of TRBD2 cannot be checked, as there is no DNA. This CDR3 is 13 amino acids long. Germline CDR1 is SGHTA and CDR2 is FQGNSA. This CDR3 reads CASSWRFEDTQYF.

The rearrangement joins TRBV12-3 or TRBV12-4 to TRBJ2-1; TCRdb indicates TRBD2, and absent DNA this call remains unverified. The CDR3 spans 15 residues. CDR3: CASSRTSGNYNEQFF.

The gene calls are TRBV28 and TRBJ1-4. Looked up from germline, CDR1 is MDHEN and CDR2 is SYDVKM. The CDR3 loop spans 13 amino acids. This CDR3 is CASSWSTNEKLFF.

CDR3: CSAQGGAGANSGELFF. The rearrangement links TRBV29-1 to TRBJ2-2; TCRdb selects TRBD1, and the lack of DNA leaves this call unchecked. The CDR3 extends over 16 amino acids. CDR1 SQVTM and CDR2 ANQGSEA come from the germline V gene.

This rearrangement joins TRBV6-6 to TRBJ1-5; TCRdb calls TRBD1, which cannot be checked without DNA. Germline-derived CDR1 and CDR2 are MNHNY and SVGAGI (reference sequence). The CDR3 length is 14 residues. CDR3: CASSTGGFNQPQHF.

The chain joins TRBV18 to TRBJ1-2; with no DNA, the TCRdb D assignment of TRBD1 cannot be verified. There are 14 residues in the CDR3. In germline, CDR1 is KGHSH, CDR2 LQKENI. Here the CDR3 reads CASSPPEQGKGYTF.

The chain has TRBV20-1 and TRBJ2-7. The CDR3 is made up of 12 amino acids. CDR1 is DFQATT and CDR2 is SNEGSKA in the germline V gene (reference sequence). CDR3 protein: CSARVAVYEQYF.

V gene TRBV6-1 combines with J gene TRBJ2-1; the TRBD2 assignment by TCRdb is unverifiable without DNA. The CDR3 runs 15 residues. Germline CDR1 and CDR2: MNHNS and SASEGT. The CDR3 loop reads CASSDWKGASDEQFF.

V gene TRBV28 combines with J gene TRBJ2-2; TCRdb picks TRBD2, but there is no DNA to check that call. CDR1 is MDHEN and CDR2 is SYDVKM in the germline V gene. The CDR3 is made up of 17 amino acids. CDR3 sequence reads: CASRFLSGTMLTGELFF.

The chain employs TRBV15 and TRBJ2-3. Germline-derived CDR1 and CDR2 are LNHNV and YYDKDF (reference sequence). The length of the CDR3 is 16 residues. This CDR3 is CATSRDETVSTDTQYF.

The chain combines TRBV29-1 with TRBJ2-1; TCRdb's D call of TRBD2 is untestable without DNA. The CDR3 extends over 15 amino acids. CDR1 and CDR2 from the germline V gene are SQVTM and ANQGSEA. The CDR3 loop reads CSAHLRENLGNEQFF.